The entry below gives a single TCR beta chain sequence along with its context. The data stem from a study of human T cells and chemical hapten exposure. CDR1 is MDHEN, CDR2 SYDVKM, per germline. This CDR3 has 16 amino acids. V was pared by 5 bases and J by 2 bases, with 5 bases of the junction left unmatched. The study's library attached unique molecular identifiers to single cDNA molecules. In the original workflow: TCR counts had a median of approximately 87,000 per sample and spanned about 23,224 to 690,600. MiXCR, applied by TCRdb to the RACE reads, yields one record per CDR3 protein. The authors' filters were not applied to this entry. This table holds more than 80,000 distinct CDR3 sequences, approximately 10% found once. Time point of the sample: patch test 3, about 24 weeks after DPC sensitization. Indicated treatment: therapeutic diphenylcyclopropenone sensitization with weekly scalp DPC. Venepuncture was done earlier than the placement of each patch test.

This specimen was whole blood, taken in connection with sensitization to the hapten diphenylcyclopropenone (DPC). The chain is built from TRBV28 and TRBJ2-1, with TRBD2 matching 11 bases. The origin of this receptor is a woman between 50 and 59 years old with alopecia areata. Some clones in this sample may be carry-over from other donors' samples. The CDR3 region has the DNA TGTGCCAGCAGTCAACCGGGACTAGCGGCCTACAATGAGCAGTTCTTC. Its protein product is CASSQPGLAAYNEQFF.